This is a list of T cell receptor beta chains from one sample in a study of cytomegalovirus exposure and HLA in healthy donors. Profiled with immunoSEQ multiplex PCR; TCRdb holds only in-frame clones, not every one. The repertoire has some 74,000 clones, around three quarters of them found once; the top ten carry under 1.2%. Sequenced sample: PBMCs. Source of these receptors: a male donor in good health and CMV-seronegative. The CDR3 runs from the conserved cysteine through the conserved F or W.

j_gene	len	v_gene	CDR3aa
TRBJ1-3	17	TRBV5-6	CASSLRGLHSSGNTIYF
TRBJ2-5	11	TRBV5-1	CASSLNQRQYF
TRBJ2-3	15	TRBV5-4	CASSKGLADTDTQYF
TRBJ2-7	17	TRBV4-1	CASSQDPFGLGSYEQYF
TRBJ2-5	16	TRBV9	CASSVDAGGIEETQYF
TRBJ2-1	16	TRBV7-9	CASSLDLSSGNNEQFF
TRBJ2-1	14	TRBV5-8	CASSSRGGYNEQFF
TRBJ2-7	14	TRBV5-1	CASSLGDRVHEQYF
TRBJ1-2	14	TRBV19	CASWRQGANYGYTF
TRBJ2-5	15	TRBV5-4	CASSLSRGGQETQYF
TRBJ2-5	14	TRBV5-1	CASRASAGGETQYF
TRBJ2-1	19	TRBV29-1	CSVEDGGLAGEWSYNEQFF
TRBJ2-3	15	TRBV5-6	CASSLNGRAGDTQYF
TRBJ1-5	14	TRBV6-1	CASSTGYSNQPQHF
TRBJ2-2	13	TRBV7-2	CASRTPNTGELFF
TRBJ2-6	16	TRBV5-1	CASSLDRNSGANVLTF
TRBJ2-3	17	TRBV21-1	CASSPQVARDIADTQYF
TRBJ2-7	16	TRBV21-1	CASRIERGDRLYEQYF
TRBJ1-4	18	TRBV7-9	CASSQGLSQRATNEKLFF
TRBJ1-2	15	TRBV5-1	CASSSGTGRNYGYTF
TRBJ2-2	18	TRBV7-9	CASSLEGLAGSHAGELFF
TRBJ2-1	12	TRBV9	CASSVPAGKQFF
TRBJ2-2	17	TRBV9	CASSTPGQGHDTGELFF
TRBJ2-7	11	TRBV9	CASSRGYEQYF
TRBJ1-2	16	TRBV19	CASSISLGTSNYGYTF
TRBJ2-3	14	TRBV27	CASTGLASTDTQYF
TRBJ2-5	13	TRBV19	CASSRLAGETQYF